The rows below give T cell receptor beta chains drawn from one sample of a study of control samples from healthy donors and cancer patients. The assay was immunoSEQ multiplex PCR, and TCRdb's table has in-frame clones only and misses some. The sample lists roughly 170,000 clones; 80% to 95% were seen once. The material sequenced was blood. The receptors here all came from a woman aged 55-70 years in good health. The CDR3 runs from the conserved cysteine through the conserved F or W. The order of the fields is V gene, clone size, J gene, D gene, CDR3 DNA, CDR3 protein. A D gene is named only where the DNA matches it firmly. Clone size, where shown, is once, few, many, or a class for clones that have expanded.

TRBV6-2/TRBV6-3,once,TRBJ2-7,-,TGTGCCAGCAGCAAACCTCCTAGGGACGAGCAGTACTTC,CASSKPPRDEQYF
TRBV29-1,-,TRBJ1-2,-,TGCAGCGTTGAAGATCGCGGCAGCTATGGCTACACCTTC,CSVEDRGSYGYTF
TRBV6-2/TRBV6-3,-,TRBJ2-2,-,TGTGCCAGCAGCTTTACCGGGGAGCTGTTTTTT,CASSFTGELFF
TRBV19,-,TRBJ1-4,TRBD1,TGTGCCAGTAGTCAGGGGGTGTCAACTAATGAAAAACTGTTTTTT,CASSQGVSTNEKLFF
TRBV6-6,-,TRBJ1-1,TRBD1,TGTGCCAGCATTAAACCCGGGACAGGGGCGAACACTGAAGCTTTCTTT,CASIKPGTGANTEAFF
TRBV6-4,-,TRBJ2-1,TRBD2,TGTGCCAGCAGTGACAGCGGGGGGGCTAATGAGCAGTTCTTC,CASSDSGGANEQFF
TRBV7-6,-,TRBJ2-7,TRBD1,TGTGCCAGCAGCGCCCAGCTACCGGGACAGGGTCCCTACGAGCAGTACTTC,CASSAQLPGQGPYEQYF
TRBV19,-,TRBJ1-6,-,TGTGCCAGTAGGCTCGACAGCTCCTATAATTCACCCCTCCACTTT,CASRLDSSYNSPLHF
TRBV7-6,-,TRBJ2-5,TRBD2,TGTGCCAGCAGCGAAGGGACTAGCGGGGGGGCCTGGGAGACCCAGTACTTC,CASSEGTSGGAWETQYF
TRBV24-1,-,TRBJ1-1,-,TGTGCCACCAGTGACCCCTTTGGGAGCACTGAAGCTTTCTTT,CATSDPFGSTEAFF